This TCR beta chain came from a study of shared clonotypes between healthy human individuals. Only in-frame clones appear in the TCRdb table, and some are missing; sequencing was by immunoSEQ multiplex PCR. This table holds 2 million to 2.5 million clones, 85% to 95% found once. Naive CD8 populations comprised CD45RO-negative cells positively selected for CCR7, excluding terminally differentiated effector memory CD45RA+ cells. This sequence was found in a young man in good health. Some clones in this sample may be carry-over from other donors' samples. The material sequenced was naive CD8+ T cells from PBMCs.

The DNA for the CDR3 is TGTGCCAGCAGTGAAGGTGCCCTAATCTCCTACGAGCAGTACTTC. Its protein product is CASSEGALISYEQYF. The chain joins TRBV2 to TRBJ2-7, with unresolved D. Trimming shortened V by 1 base and J by 0 bases, and 10 bases separated the two germline ends. Germline loops: CDR1 SNHLY, CDR2 FYNNEI. The CDR3 spans 15 residues. Full variable domain (rest looked up from reference TRBV2 and TRBJ2-7): EPEVTQTPSHQVTQMGQEVILRCVPISNHLYFYWYRQILGQKVEFLVSFYNNEISEKSEIFDDQFSVERPDGSNFTLKIRSTKLEDSAMYFCASSEGALISYEQYFGPGTRLTVT.